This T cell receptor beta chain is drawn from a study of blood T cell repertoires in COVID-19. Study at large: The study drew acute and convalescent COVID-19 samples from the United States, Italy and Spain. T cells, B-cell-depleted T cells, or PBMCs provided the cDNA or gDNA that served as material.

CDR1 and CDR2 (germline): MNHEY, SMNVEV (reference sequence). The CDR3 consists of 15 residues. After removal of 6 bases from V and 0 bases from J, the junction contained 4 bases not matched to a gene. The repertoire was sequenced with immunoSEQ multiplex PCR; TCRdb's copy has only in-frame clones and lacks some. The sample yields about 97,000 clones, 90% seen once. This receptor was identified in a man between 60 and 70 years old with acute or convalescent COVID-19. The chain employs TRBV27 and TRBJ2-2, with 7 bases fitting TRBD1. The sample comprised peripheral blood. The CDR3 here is CASRTGQTNTGELFF. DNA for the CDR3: TGTGCCAGCAGGACGGGACAGACGAACACCGGGGAGCTGTTTTTT.